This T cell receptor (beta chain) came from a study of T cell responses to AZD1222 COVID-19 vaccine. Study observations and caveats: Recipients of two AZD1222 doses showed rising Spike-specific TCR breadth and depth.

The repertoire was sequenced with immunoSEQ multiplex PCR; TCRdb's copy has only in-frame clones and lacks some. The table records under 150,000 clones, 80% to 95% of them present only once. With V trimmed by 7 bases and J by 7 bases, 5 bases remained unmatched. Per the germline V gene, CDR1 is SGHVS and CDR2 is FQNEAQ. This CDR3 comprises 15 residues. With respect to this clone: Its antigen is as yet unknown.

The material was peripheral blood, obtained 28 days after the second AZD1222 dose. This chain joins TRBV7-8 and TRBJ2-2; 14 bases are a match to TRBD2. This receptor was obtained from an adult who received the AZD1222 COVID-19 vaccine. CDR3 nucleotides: TGTGCCAGCACCTGGACTAGCGGGGGGAACGGGGAGCTGTTTTTT. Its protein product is CASTWTSGGNGELFF.